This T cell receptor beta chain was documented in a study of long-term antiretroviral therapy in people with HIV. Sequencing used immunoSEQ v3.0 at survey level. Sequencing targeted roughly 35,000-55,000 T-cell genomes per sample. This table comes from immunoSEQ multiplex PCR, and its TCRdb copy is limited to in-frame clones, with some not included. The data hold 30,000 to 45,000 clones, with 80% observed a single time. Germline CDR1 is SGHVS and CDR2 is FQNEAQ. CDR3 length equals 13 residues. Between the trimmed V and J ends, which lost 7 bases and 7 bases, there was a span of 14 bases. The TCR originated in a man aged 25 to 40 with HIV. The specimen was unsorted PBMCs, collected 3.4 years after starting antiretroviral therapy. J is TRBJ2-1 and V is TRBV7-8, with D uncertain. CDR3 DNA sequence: TGTGCCAGCATCCCTTTTCCGGGTAATGAGCAGTTCTTC. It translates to CASIPFPGNEQFF.